This entry lists 31 T cell receptor beta chains sequenced from one sample in a study of blood T cell repertoires in COVID-19. Only in-frame clones appear in the TCRdb table, and some are missing; sequencing was by immunoSEQ multiplex PCR. The sample yields about 260,000 clones, 88% seen once. Sequenced material: peripheral blood. These receptors were obtained from a man in his 60s who had recovered from COVID-19.

This chain uses TRBV5-1 with TRBJ1-2; 10 bases align to TRBD1. Germline-derived CDR1 and CDR2 are SGHRS and YFSETQ. The CDR3 covers 13 residues. The J segment lost 6 bases and the V segment lost 5 bases, leaving 4 bases of the junction unmatched. As DNA, the CDR3 is TGCGCCAGCAGAGGGGGGACAGGGGATGGCTACACCTTC. Translating it yields CASRGGTGDGYTF.

This clone was seen a single time. J is TRBJ2-5 and V is TRBV25-1, with 7 bases matching TRBD1. The CDR3 runs to 13 residues. CDR1 MGHDK and CDR2 SYGVNS come from the germline V gene. The V gene end was trimmed by 10 bases and the J gene end by 5 bases; junction bases not matched to a gene: 10. The CDR3 region is CATGITGVETQYF. The CDR3 DNA follows: TGTGCCACGGGAATTACAGGGGTCGAGACCCAGTACTTC.

The chain is built from TRBV10-3 and TRBJ2-5; 8 nucleotides match TRBD1. Germline V CDR1 and CDR2: ENHRY, SYGVKD. The CDR3 consists of 15 residues. The trim removed 6 bases at V and 2 bases at J, leaving 8 bases unmatched. The CDR3: CAIRRDRSGQETQYF. The DNA for the CDR3 is TGTGCCATCAGACGGGACAGGTCGGGGCAAGAGACCCAGTACTTC.

V gene TRBV11-2 combines with J gene TRBJ1-6; 7 bases agree with TRBD1. Germline V gene lookup returns CDR1 SGHAT and CDR2 FQNNGV. This CDR3 region has 14 residues. The junction had 3 bases not matched to a gene; V was cut back by 4 bases and J by 6 bases. Written as DNA, the CDR3 is TGTGCCAGCAGCTGGGACAGACTTAATTCACCCCTCCACTTT. It codes for CASSWDRLNSPLHF. The whole variable domain, filled in from reference TRBV11-2 and TRBJ1-6, reads EAGVAQSPRYKIIEKRQSVAFWCNPISGHATLYWYQQILGQGPKLLIQFQNNGVVDDSQLPKDRFSAERLKGVDSTLKIQPAKLEDSAVYLCASSWDRLNSPLHFGNGTRLTVT.

This clone has just one count. The V gene is TRBV5-1, the J gene TRBJ1-2; D is undetermined. Trimming pared 4 bases from V and 2 bases from J, leaving 9 bases between. CDR1 is SGHRS, CDR2 YFSETQ, per germline. This CDR3 comprises 13 residues. The CDR3 sequence is CASSILQNYGYTF. Written as DNA, the CDR3 is TGCGCCAGCAGCATTCTCCAGAACTATGGCTACACCTTC.

The sample holds one count of this clone. The J gene is TRBJ2-7, the V gene TRBV2; D unclear. V lost 6 bases and J lost 3, with 15 bases in between. CDR3 length: 14 residues. Germline CDR1 is SNHLY and CDR2 is FYNNEI. CDR3 region: CASRFRDIDYEQYF. In DNA, the CDR3 is TGTGCCAGCAGATTCCGTGACATCGACTACGAGCAGTACTTC.

The rearrangement joins TRBV19 to TRBJ1-5; D unresolved. Trimming took off 6 bases at V and 6 bases at J, with 9 bases between the two ends. The length of the CDR3 is 12 residues. CDR1 is LNHDA and CDR2 is SQIVND in the germline V gene (reference sequence). The CDR3 DNA reads TGTGCCAGTAGCTCGTCTCGTCAGCCCCAGCATTTT. The encoded protein is CASSSSRQPQHF.

The chain links TRBV14 to TRBJ1-2; 7 bases are a match to TRBD1. The CDR3 totals 16 residues. The V gene's germline CDR1 is SGHDN and CDR2 FVKESK. J was trimmed by 0 bases and V by 4 bases; bases with no gene match: 8. The CDR3 is CASSLIQGTANYGYTF. The DNA of the CDR3 is TGTGCCAGCAGCCTTATACAGGGGACTGCTAACTATGGCTACACCTTC.

This chain uses TRBV5-4 with TRBJ2-7; weak D call: TRBD1 (7 bases). Germline lookup yields CDR1 SGHNT and CDR2 YYREEE (reference sequence). The CDR3 sequence is 14 residues long. The V end was cut by 2 bases, the J end by 3 bases, with 12 bases between. CDR3 sequence: CASSLPGGSYEQYF. The CDR3 DNA sequence: TGTGCCAGCAGCTTACCAGGGGGGAGCTACGAGCAGTACTTC.

The chain couples TRBV3-1 (or the pseudogene TRBV3-2) to TRBJ1-2; possible D gene TRBD1, 6 bases. Germline CDR1 and CDR2: LGHDT and YNNKEL (reference sequence). The CDR3 consists of 13 residues. V was clipped by 2 bases and J by 4 bases, with 8 bases between them. CDR3 sequence reads: CASSQRQVYGYTF. The DNA of the CDR3 is TGTGCCAGCAGCCAAAGACAGGTCTATGGCTACACCTTC.

This clone was detected once. The chain carries TRBV11-2 and TRBJ2-5; no clear D gene. Germline lookup yields CDR1 SGHAT and CDR2 FQNNGV. V lost 3 bases and J lost 5, with 4 bases in between. CDR3 size: 11 residues. CDR3 loop: CASSLGETQYF. CDR3 in DNA: TGTGCCAGCAGCTTGGGCGAGACCCAGTACTTC.

Only a few counts were recorded for this clone. The chain carries TRBV19 and TRBJ2-2, with D perhaps TRBD2 (5 bases). CDR1 is LNHDA and CDR2 is SQIVND in the germline V gene (reference sequence). The CDR3 is 12 amino acids. The ends were cut back, 7 bases at V and 4 bases at J, with 7 bases in the middle. The chain's CDR3 is CASTGVTGELFF. CDR3 sequence (DNA): TGTGCCAGTACCGGGGTCACCGGGGAGCTGTTTTTT.

The chain uses TRBV5-6 and TRBJ1-2; TRBD1 matches 11 bases. The V segment lost 3 bases and the J segment 8 bases; nucleotides outside the gene matches: 6. Germline V lookup: CDR1 SGHDT, CDR2 YYEEEE. This CDR3 has 14 amino acids. The CDR3 DNA is TGTGCCAGCAGCTCCCCGGACAGGGGGCGAGGCTACACCTTC. Translating gives CASSSPDRGRGYTF.

As for this clone: Mismatch with germline at one junction end may stem from a read error. The rearrangement uses TRBV7-7 and TRBJ2-5, with 15 bases fitting TRBD2. Per germline, CDR1 SSHAT and CDR2 FNYEAQ (reference sequence). This CDR3 is 17 amino acids long. The CDR3 nucleotides are TGTGCTAGCAGCCCAGGACTAGCGGGGGGGACCCAAGAGACCCAGTACTTC. Its protein is CASSPGLAGGTQETQYF.

In its sample, this clone was seen once. The V and J genes are TRBV6-1 and TRBJ1-3; 9 bases line up with TRBD1. Trimming removed 3 bases from V and 0 bases from J; junction bases left unmatched: 3. The CDR3 covers 16 residues. Germline CDR1 reads MNHNS; CDR2 reads SASEGT. The CDR3 is CASSETGQGSGNTIYF. Written as DNA, the CDR3 is TGTGCCAGCAGTGAGACGGGACAGGGCTCTGGAAACACCATATATTTT.

V and J are TRBV5-1 and TRBJ2-3, with D possibly TRBD2 on 6 matching bases. V lost 3 bases and J lost 3, with 14 bases in between. This CDR3 contains 15 residues. Germline CDR1 and CDR2: SGHRS and YFSETQ. This CDR3 reads CASSSEGRGTDTQYF. The CDR3 DNA is TGCGCCAGCAGCTCGGAGGGGCGCGGTACAGATACGCAGTATTTT.

This clone was picked up a small number of times. This chain connects TRBV2 to TRBJ1-6, with 9 bases fitting TRBD1. The trim removed 5 bases at V and 7 bases at J, leaving 6 bases unmatched. Germline-derived CDR1 and CDR2 are SNHLY and FYNNEI. The CDR3 contains 15 residues. The CDR3 nucleotides are TGTGCCAGCAGTTCACAGGGGGCGAGGAATTCACCCCTCCACTTT. This codes for CASSSQGARNSPLHF. The whole variable domain, remainder taken from reference TRBV2 and TRBJ1-6, is EPEVTQTPSHQVTQMGQEVILRCVPISNHLYFYWYRQILGQKVEFLVSFYNNEISEKSEIFDDQFSVERPDGSNFTLKIRSTKLEDSAMYFCASSSQGARNSPLHFGNGTRLTVT.

DNA of the CDR3: TGCAGTGCTAGTCGCGGCAGACCCACAGATACGCAGTATTTT. Residues: CSASRGRPTDTQYF. V usage is TRBV20-1 and J usage is TRBJ2-3, with D unclear. From germline, CDR1 is DFQATT and CDR2 SNEGSKA (reference sequence). The CDR3 contains 14 residues. Trimming left V 3 bases short and J 2 bases short, with 12 bases between.

This clone was observed once. The CDR3 spells CSGGGWNTEAFF. The CDR3 DNA sequence: TGCAGCGGCGGGGGTTGGAACACTGAAGCTTTCTTT. V usage is TRBV29-1 and J usage is TRBJ1-1; D might be TRBD1 (5 bases). This CDR3 has 12 residues. V was pared by 7 bases and J by 1 base, with 10 bases between. CDR1 is SQVTM and CDR2 is ANQGSEA in the germline V gene.

To note about this clone: Additional DNA sequences in this sample encode the identical CDR3. This chain links TRBV7-9 with TRBJ1-2, with 9 bases that match TRBD1. From germline, CDR1 is SEHNR and CDR2 FQNEAQ (reference sequence). CDR3 size: 12 residues. The V segment lost 5 bases and the J segment 7 bases; nucleotides outside the gene matches: 2. The CDR3 DNA is TGTGCCAGCAGCCTGGGACAGGGTGGCTACACCTTC. This encodes CASSLGQGGYTF.

This clone was seen a few times. The chain couples TRBV4-1 to TRBJ1-2, with a tentative D call TRBD1 (6 bases). Germline V gives CDR1 MGHRA, CDR2 YSYEKL. This CDR3 is 15 amino acids long. V was pared by 1 base and J by 0 bases, with 9 bases between. Here the CDR3 DNA reads TGCGCCAGCAGCCAAGGACAGGTCCCTAACTATGGCTACACCTTC. Its translation: CASSQGQVPNYGYTF.

The chain joins TRBV19 to TRBJ1-5, with unresolved D. Germline V gene sequence: CDR1 LNHDA, CDR2 SQIVND (reference sequence). V was pared by 5 bases and J by 1 base, with 15 bases between. The CDR3 has 16 residues. The DNA of the CDR3 is TGTGCCAGTAGTCCCCCAGCGGGGTCCAGCAATCAGCCCCAGCATTTT. Translation gives CASSPPAGSSNQPQHF.

The chain carries TRBV5-1 and TRBJ2-3, with 14 nucleotides matching TRBD2. CDR3 size: 19 residues. In germline, CDR1 is SGHRS, CDR2 YFSETQ. Losses at the gene ends were 4 bases for V and 0 bases for J; bases not matched to a gene: 10. CDR3 protein: CASSAGLAGGLASTDTQYF. The CDR3 nucleotides are TGCGCCAGCAGCGCCGGACTAGCGGGGGGCCTCGCTAGCACAGATACGCAGTATTTT. The whole variable domain, filled in from reference TRBV5-1 and TRBJ2-3, reads KAGVTQTPRYLIKTRGQQVTLSCSPISGHRSVSWYQQTPGQGLQFLFEYFSETQRNKGNFPGRFSGRQFSNSRSEMNVSTLELGDSALYLCASSAGLAGGLASTDTQYFGPGTRLTVL.

This sequence joins TRBV23-1 and TRBJ1-3; 11 bases line up with TRBD1. TRBV23-1 is noted as an ORF with a role that remains uncertain. J lost 0 bases, V lost 4 bases, and 17 bases had no gene match. The CDR3 is 21 residues long. The CDR3 loop reads CASSPTRSGQGVSGSGNTIYF. CDR3 nucleotide sequence: TGCGCCAGCAGTCCTACTCGGTCGGGACAGGGGGTCTCGGGCTCTGGAAACACCATATATTTT.

The chain has TRBV19 and TRBJ2-7; 9 bases agree with TRBD1. This CDR3 is built from 14 residues. Unmatched junction bases numbered 10, after V lost 8 bases and J lost 5 bases. Germline CDR1 is LNHDA and CDR2 is SQIVND (reference sequence). The CDR3 sequence is CASGTLGTGNEQYF. In nucleotides, the CDR3 is TGTGCCAGTGGAACCCTCGGGACAGGGAACGAGCAGTACTTC.

The genes are TRBV18 and TRBJ2-6; D perhaps matches TRBD1 (5 bases). Trimming left V 0 bases short and J 0 bases short, with 9 bases between. Germline V gene sequence: CDR1 KGHSH, CDR2 LQKENI. The CDR3 covers 17 residues. CDR3 region: CASSPPAGLSGANVLTF. The CDR3 DNA sequence: TGTGCCAGCTCACCACCGGCAGGGCTCTCTGGGGCCAACGTCCTGACTTTC.

The chain is built from TRBV5-6 and TRBJ1-4; D is unresolved. V was pared by 2 bases and J by 5 bases, with 16 bases between. Germline CDR1 and CDR2: SGHDT and YYEEEE. The CDR3 runs to 16 residues. This CDR3 is CASSLPSAGKNEKLFF. DNA for the CDR3: TGTGCCAGCAGCTTACCGTCGGCAGGAAAAAATGAAAAACTGTTTTTT. The full variable domain, with the rest looked up from reference TRBV5-6 and TRBJ1-4, is DAGVTQSPTHLIKTRGQQVTLRCSPKSGHDTVSWYQQALGQGPQFIFQYYEEEERQRGNFPDRFSGHQFPNYSSELNVNALLLGDSALYLCASSLPSAGKNEKLFFGSGTQLSVL.

The chain carries TRBV7-2 and TRBJ1-1; D unresolved. Deletions cut 4 bases from V and 0 bases from J, with 21 bases between. CDR3 length equals 18 residues. The V gene's germline CDR1 is SGHTA and CDR2 FQGNSA. The DNA of the CDR3 is TGTGCCAGCAGCTCTTATGGGCCCGTTTATGCATTGAACACTGAAGCTTTCTTT. Its protein product is CASSSYGPVYALNTEAFF.

This chain connects TRBV27 to TRBJ2-3, with 8 bases identical to TRBD2. CDR3 length: 16 residues. Germline CDR1 reads MNHEY; CDR2 reads SMNVEV (reference sequence). J was trimmed by 2 bases and V by 1 base; bases with no gene match: 5. CDR3 amino acids: CASSLWAGGPTDTQYF. CDR3 coding DNA: TGTGCCAGCAGTTTATGGGCGGGGGGCCCCACAGATACGCAGTATTTT.

In the case of this clone: Other DNA sequences of this sample code for an identical CDR3. The rearrangement links TRBV18 to TRBJ1-1; 7 nucleotides match TRBD1. The germline V gene has CDR1 KGHSH and CDR2 LQKENI. The junction had 1 base not matched to a gene; V was cut back by 1 base and J by 2 bases. The CDR3 runs to 14 residues. The DNA of the CDR3 is TGTGCCAGCTCACCACAGGGGGCCAACACTGAAGCTTTCTTT. Its protein product is CASSPQGANTEAFF. Variable domain in full (rest from reference TRBV18 and TRBJ1-1): NAGVMQNPRHLVRRRGQEARLRCSPMKGHSHVYWYRQLPEEGLKFMVYLQKENIIDESGMPKERFSAEFPKEGPSILRIQQVVRGDSAAYFCASSPQGANTEAFFGQGTRLTVV.

In nucleotides, the CDR3 is TGTGCCAGCAGCTTACTACCGGGGGGCGGCTACACCTTC. As protein: CASSLLPGGGYTF. V and J are TRBV6-6 and TRBJ1-2; weak D call: TRBD1 (6 bases). V was cut by 6 bases and J by 8 bases, with 16 bases left in between. The CDR3 totals 13 residues. CDR1 and CDR2 from the germline V gene are MNHNY and SVGAGI (reference sequence).